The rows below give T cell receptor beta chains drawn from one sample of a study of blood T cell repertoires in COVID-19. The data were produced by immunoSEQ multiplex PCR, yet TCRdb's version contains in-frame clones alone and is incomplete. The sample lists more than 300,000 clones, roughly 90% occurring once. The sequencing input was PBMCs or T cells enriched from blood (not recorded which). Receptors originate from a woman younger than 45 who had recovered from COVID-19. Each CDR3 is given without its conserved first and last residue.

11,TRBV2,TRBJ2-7,ASSVQGAGEQY
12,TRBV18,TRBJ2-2,ASSPRTNTGELF
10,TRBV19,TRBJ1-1,ATSLGVTEAF
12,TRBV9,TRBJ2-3,ASSARELSDTQY
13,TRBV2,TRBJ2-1,ASSERRSSYNEQF
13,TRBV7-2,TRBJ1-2,ASSLRQASNYGYT
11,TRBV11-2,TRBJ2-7,ASSLDRLGEQY
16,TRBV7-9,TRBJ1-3,ASSYAPTGANSGNTIY
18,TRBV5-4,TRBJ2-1,ASSRGRASGTHAPGNEQF
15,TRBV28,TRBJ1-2,ASSSQSRDNQGYGYT
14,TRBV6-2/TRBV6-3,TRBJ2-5,ASSYLLGLHQETQY
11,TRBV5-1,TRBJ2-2,ASSTWSSGELF
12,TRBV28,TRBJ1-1,ASSPGQGRTEAF